This T cell receptor beta chain was recovered during a study of type 1 regulatory T cells. Study information: An in vitro protocol generated T-allo10, a Tr1-enriched, alloantigen-specific CD4 T cell product.

TCRdb ran MiXCR on the reads and lists one entry per CDR3 protein. The sample includes about 2,400 distinct CDR3 sequences, around 6.3% seen only once; the top ten take about 2%. This clonotype is termed medium-sized. Input material: CD4+ T cells, either the whole sample or a sorted fraction (not recorded which). The TCR originated in a human donor in good health.

The CDR3 sequence is CASGQFGGYTF. CDR3 coding DNA: TGTGCCAGCGGCCAATTCGGGGGCTACACCTTC. The rearrangement links TRBV28 to TRBJ1-2, with D hard to call. Trimming left V 8 bases short and J 8 bases short, with 12 bases between. CDR1 is MDHEN, CDR2 SYDVKM, per germline. This CDR3 comprises 11 residues.